The 13 T cell receptor beta chains below all came from one sample that was sequenced in a study of CD8 T cells in ankylosing spondylitis. Each CDR3 protein is one row after TCRdb ran MiXCR on the 5' RACE reads. Of 250,000 to 350,000 distinct CDR3 sequences listed, approximately 20% are singletons. The sequencing sample was made of blood, either unsorted or a sorted T cell fraction (not recorded which). All receptors come from a male donor with ankylosing spondylitis or in good health (not recorded which).

The genes are TRBV25-1 and TRBJ1-2; D remains ambiguous. Germline V CDR1 and CDR2: MGHDK, SYGVNS. Trimming cost V 4 bases and J 4 bases, with 7 bases left between them. The CDR3 runs 12 residues. This CDR3 is CASSGLGYGYTF. The CDR3 DNA reads as TGTGCCAGCAGTGGACTGGGCTATGGCTACACCTTC.

The J gene is TRBJ1-2, the V gene TRBV20-1; the D gene is possibly TRBD1 (6 bases). Germline V gene data show CDR1 as DFQATT and CDR2 as SNEGSKA (reference sequence). The CDR3 is 14 amino acids. Deletions cut 0 bases from V and 2 bases from J, with 10 bases between. CDR3 in DNA: TGCAGTGCTAGAGATACAGGGCGGAACTATGGCTACACCTTC. Protein: CSARDTGRNYGYTF.

The sample holds many counts of this clonotype. The CDR3 sequence is CSPSEGSNYGYTF. In DNA, the CDR3 is TGCAGCCCGAGCGAGGGATCGAACTATGGCTACACCTTC. The rearrangement joins TRBV20-1 to TRBJ1-2; D call uncertain. From germline, CDR1 is DFQATT and CDR2 SNEGSKA (reference sequence). The CDR3 loop spans 13 amino acids.

In this sample, this clonotype turned up a few times. The chain carries TRBV12-3 or TRBV12-4 and TRBJ2-5; the match to TRBD2 covers 11 bases. This CDR3 contains 15 residues. V lost 8 bases to trimming and J lost 0 bases; unmatched junction nucleotides: 5. DNA for the CDR3: TGTGCCAGCGGTCTAGCGGGGGGTCACCAAGAGACCCAGTACTTC. It yields the protein CASGLAGGHQETQYF.

V gene TRBV20-1 combines with J gene TRBJ2-4, with unresolved D. V lost 3 bases and J 0 bases, leaving 6 bases between the germline ends. The CDR3 length is 13 residues. Germline assignment: CDR1 DFQATT and CDR2 SNEGSKA (reference sequence). CDR3 DNA: TGCAGTGCTAGTGACCTAGCCAAAAACATTCAGTACTTC. Translating gives CSASDLAKNIQYF.

Concerning this clonotype itself: Germline and junction disagree at one end, which may indicate a read error. The chain joins TRBV5-1 to TRBJ2-2, with 7 bases fitting TRBD2. This CDR3 comprises 17 residues. Germline lookup yields CDR1 SGHRS and CDR2 YFSETQ. This chain's CDR3 is CASSLTIWRGNTGALFF. The CDR3 nucleotides read TGCGCCAGCAGCTTGACTATTTGGCGGGGGAACACCGGGGCGCTGTTTTTT.

The rearrangement joins TRBV1 to TRBJ2-3; the table names TRBD1, a call not compared with the DNA. TRBV1 is listed as a pseudogene. This CDR3 is built from 16 residues. The CDR3 sequence is CTSSLIGTDYTDTQYF. In nucleotides, the CDR3 is TGCACCAGCAGCCTAATTGGGACGGATTACACAGATACGCAGTATTTT.

Note on this clonotype: An end of the junction differs from the germline gene, which may be a read error. The gene calls are TRBV4-1 and TRBJ2-5; unclear D gene. Germline CDR1 reads MGHRA; CDR2 reads YSYEKL. This CDR3 has 15 amino acids. The CDR3 DNA reads TGCGCCAGCAACCAAGAAGATCGATTACAAGAGACCCAGTACTTC. Its protein product is CASNQEDRLQETQYF.

This clonotype came up once. The V call is TRBV7-2, the J call TRBJ1-5; D unclear. This CDR3 has 11 amino acids. The germline V gene encodes CDR1 SGHTA and CDR2 FQGNSA. Trimming removed 8 bases at V and 7 bases at J, with 9 bases between. CDR3 sequence: CASGPGQPQHF. The CDR3 DNA is TGTGCCAGCGGCCCTGGGCAGCCCCAGCATTTT. Using reference TRBV7-2 and TRBJ1-5 for the parts outside the CDR3, the full variable domain is GAGVSQSPSNKVTEKGKDVELRCDPISGHTALYWYRQSLGQGLEFLIYFQGNSAPDKSGLPSDRFSAERTGGSVSTLTIQRTQQEDSAVYLCASGPGQPQHFGDGTRLSIL.

This clonotype has just one count. This chain uses TRBV5-1 with TRBJ1-2; 9 positions match TRBD1. Germline V gene lookup returns CDR1 SGHRS and CDR2 YFSETQ. There are 14 residues in the CDR3. After removal of 4 bases from V and 6 bases from J, the junction contained 7 bases not matched to a gene. For the CDR3, the DNA is TGCGCCAGCAGCAAGGGACAGGGATCGGATGGCTACACCTTC. It encodes CASSKGQGSDGYTF.

This clonotype has just a few counts. The rearrangement links TRBV20-1 to TRBJ1-6; TRBD1 aligns across 7 bases. This CDR3 has 17 residues. CDR1 is DFQATT, CDR2 SNEGSKA, per germline (reference sequence). Trimming removed 3 bases from V and 0 bases from J; junction bases left unmatched: 8. The CDR3 sequence is CSARRTGVLSYNSPLHF. Written as DNA, the CDR3 is TGCAGTGCTAGGAGGACAGGCGTACTCTCCTATAATTCACCCCTCCACTTT.

The J gene is TRBJ1-2, the V gene TRBV12-3 or TRBV12-4; possibly TRBD1 for D (5 bases). V dropped 1 base and J dropped 7 bases, with 10 bases sitting between them. The CDR3 is 13 amino acids. CDR3 DNA: TGTGCCAGCAGTTTAGGCAGGGTAGTTGGCTACACCTTC. Protein product: CASSLGRVVGYTF.

The chain links TRBV24-1 to TRBJ2-1; D is perhaps TRBD1 (5 bases). Germline V gives CDR1 KGHDR, CDR2 SFDVKD. V gave up 1 base and J gave up 0 bases, with 9 bases separating them. This CDR3 has 16 amino acids. CDR3 DNA sequence: TGTGCCACCAGTGATTTCACCAGGGACTCCTACAATGAGCAGTTCTTC. It encodes CATSDFTRDSYNEQFF.